The sample holds many counts of the clone carrying this TCR beta chain. The antigen remains unidentified. The entry originates in a study of immune heterogeneity within non-small cell lung tumors. Study-wide findings and caveats: While identical dominant CDR3 beta clonotypes recurred across tumor sites within a patient, high-frequency clones unique to individual sites also appeared. Local clonality of T cells correlated moderately yet significantly with local tumor mutational burden (R about 0.34).

A first 10-cycle multiplex round used 32 V-gene and 13 J-gene primers on TCR beta CDR3. TCRdb processed the multiplex PCR reads anew with MiXCR; each CDR3 protein has one entry. The sample holds around 11,000 distinct CDR3 sequences, 25% to 35% seen once. Germline V lookup: CDR1 SGHNT, CDR2 YENEEA. V was clipped by 2 bases and J by 5 bases; unmatched bases: 4. The CDR3 length is 15 residues. Genomic DNA from bulk tumor acted as the template, and around 600 ng was loaded per sample. Several biopsies were spaced far apart within each primary tumor and obtained as surgery took place. It was patients with untreated, newly diagnosed non-small cell lung cancer who underwent curative surgery.

The receptor was isolated from a woman between 45 and 65 years old with non-small cell lung cancer. Sequenced input: lung tumor tissue. V gene TRBV11-3 combines with J gene TRBJ2-3; 10 nucleotides line up with TRBD2. The CDR3 is CASSLRTSGIDTQYF. The CDR3 region has the DNA TGTGCCAGCAGCTTACGGACTAGCGGCATAGATACGCAGTATTTT. The full variable domain, completed using reference TRBV11-3 and TRBJ2-3, is EAGVVQSPRYKIIEKKQPVAFWCNPISGHNTLYWYLQNLGQGPELLIRYENEEAVDDSQLPKDRFSAERLKGVDSTLKIQPAELGDSAVYLCASSLRTSGIDTQYFGPGTRLTVL.